The T cell receptor beta chain under discussion was sequenced for a study of shared clonotypes between healthy human individuals. Broader study findings: Larger richness was generally estimated for naive than memory subsets.

Naive CD8 cells were CD45RO-negative, positively selected for CCR7, excluding terminally differentiated effector memory CD45RA+ cells. Comments on this clone: Its cognate antigen is unknown.

TCRdb keeps only in-frame clones here, not all; method: immunoSEQ multiplex PCR. The repertoire holds under 1 million clones, with 92% as singletons. The germline V and J ends were trimmed by 5 bases and 10 bases, with 13 bases remaining between them. Germline V CDR1 and CDR2: SGHNT, YYREEE (reference sequence). The CDR3 totals 12 residues. The clonotype comes from a young man in good health. The rearrangement links TRBV5-4 to TRBJ2-1; D gene uncertain. Sequenced material: naive CD8+ T cells sorted from blood. The CDR3 DNA is TGTGCCAGCAGTTTTAGGCCTAACGAGCAGTTCTTC. It translates to CASSFRPNEQFF. The full variable domain, rest sourced from reference TRBV5-4 and TRBJ2-1, is ETGVTQSPTHLIKTRGQQVTLRCSSQSGHNTVSWYQQALGQGPQFIFQYYREEENGRGNFPPRFSGLQFPNYSSELNVNALELDDSALYLCASSFRPNEQFFGPGTRLTVL.